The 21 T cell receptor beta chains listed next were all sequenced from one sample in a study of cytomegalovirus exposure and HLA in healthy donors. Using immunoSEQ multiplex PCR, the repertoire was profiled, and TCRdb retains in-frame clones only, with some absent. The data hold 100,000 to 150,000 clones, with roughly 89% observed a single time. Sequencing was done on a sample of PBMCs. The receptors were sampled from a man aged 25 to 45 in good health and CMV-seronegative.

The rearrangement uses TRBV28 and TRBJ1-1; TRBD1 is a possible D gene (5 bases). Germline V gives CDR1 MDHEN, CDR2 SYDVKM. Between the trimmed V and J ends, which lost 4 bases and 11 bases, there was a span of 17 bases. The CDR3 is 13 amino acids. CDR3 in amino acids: CASSSAGPAKAFF. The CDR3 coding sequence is TGTGCCAGCAGTTCCGCGGGGCCCGCCAAGGCTTTCTTT.

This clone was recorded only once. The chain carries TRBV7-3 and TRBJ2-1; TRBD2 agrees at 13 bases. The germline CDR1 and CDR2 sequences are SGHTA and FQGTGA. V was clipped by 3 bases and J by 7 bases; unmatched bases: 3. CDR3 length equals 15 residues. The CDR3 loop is CASSLGLAGLNEQFF. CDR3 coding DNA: TGTGCCAGCAGCTTGGGACTAGCGGGGTTAAATGAGCAGTTCTTC.

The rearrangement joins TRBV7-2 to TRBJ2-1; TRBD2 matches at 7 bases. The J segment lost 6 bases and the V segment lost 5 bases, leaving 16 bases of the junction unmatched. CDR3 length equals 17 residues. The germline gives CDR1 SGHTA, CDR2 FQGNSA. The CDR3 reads CASSPNRLAGVGNEQFF. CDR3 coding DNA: TGTGCCAGCAGCCCGAACCGACTAGCCGGGGTAGGCAATGAGCAGTTCTTC.

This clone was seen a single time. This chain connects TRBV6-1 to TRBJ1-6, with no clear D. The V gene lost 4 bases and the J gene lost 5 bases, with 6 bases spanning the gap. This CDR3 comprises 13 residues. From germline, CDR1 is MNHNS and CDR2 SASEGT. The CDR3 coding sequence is TGTGCCAGCAGTGTCGACAATAATTCACCCCTCCACTTT. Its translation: CASSVDNNSPLHF.

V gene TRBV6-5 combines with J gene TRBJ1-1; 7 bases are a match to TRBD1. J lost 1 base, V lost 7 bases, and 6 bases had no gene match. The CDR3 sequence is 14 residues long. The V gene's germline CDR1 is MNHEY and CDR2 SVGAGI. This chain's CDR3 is CASNPQGQNTEAFF. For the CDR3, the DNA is TGTGCCAGCAACCCACAGGGGCAGAACACTGAAGCTTTCTTT.

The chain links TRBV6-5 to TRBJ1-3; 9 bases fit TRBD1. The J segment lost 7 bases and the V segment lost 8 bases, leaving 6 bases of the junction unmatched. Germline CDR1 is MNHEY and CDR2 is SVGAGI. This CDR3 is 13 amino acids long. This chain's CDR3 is CASRRDRANTIYF. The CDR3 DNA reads TGTGCCAGCCGCCGGGACAGGGCGAACACCATATATTTT.

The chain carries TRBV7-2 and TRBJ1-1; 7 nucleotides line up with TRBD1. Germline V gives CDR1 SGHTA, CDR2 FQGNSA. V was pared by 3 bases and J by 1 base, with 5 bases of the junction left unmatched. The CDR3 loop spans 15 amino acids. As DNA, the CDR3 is TGTGCCAGCAGCTTCGCCGGGACAGAGAACACTGAAGCTTTCTTT. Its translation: CASSFAGTENTEAFF.

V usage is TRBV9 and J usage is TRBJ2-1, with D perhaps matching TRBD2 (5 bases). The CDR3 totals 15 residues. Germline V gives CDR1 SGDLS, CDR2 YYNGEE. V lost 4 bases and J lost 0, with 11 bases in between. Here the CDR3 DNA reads TGTGCCAGCAGCAACCAAGGGAGCTCCTACAATGAGCAGTTCTTC. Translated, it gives CASSNQGSSYNEQFF. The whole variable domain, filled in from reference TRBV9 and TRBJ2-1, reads DSGVTQTPKHLITATGQRVTLRCSPRSGDLSVYWYQQSLDQGLQFLIQYYNGEERAKGNILERFSAQQFPDLHSELNLSSLELGDSALYFCASSNQGSSYNEQFFGPGTRLTVL.

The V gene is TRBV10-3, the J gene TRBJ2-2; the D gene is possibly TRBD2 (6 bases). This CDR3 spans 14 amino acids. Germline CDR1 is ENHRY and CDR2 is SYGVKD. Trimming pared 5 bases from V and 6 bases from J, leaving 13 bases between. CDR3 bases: TGTGCCATCAGTCTGTCCCCGGGGGCCGGGGAGCTGTTTTTT. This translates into CAISLSPGAGELFF.

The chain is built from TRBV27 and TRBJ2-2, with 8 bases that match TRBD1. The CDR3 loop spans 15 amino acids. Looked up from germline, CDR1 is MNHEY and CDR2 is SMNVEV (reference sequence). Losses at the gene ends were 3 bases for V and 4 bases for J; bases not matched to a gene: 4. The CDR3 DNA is TGTGCCAGCAGTTTTCAGGGGGCGGGCACCGGGGAGCTGTTTTTT. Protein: CASSFQGAGTGELFF.

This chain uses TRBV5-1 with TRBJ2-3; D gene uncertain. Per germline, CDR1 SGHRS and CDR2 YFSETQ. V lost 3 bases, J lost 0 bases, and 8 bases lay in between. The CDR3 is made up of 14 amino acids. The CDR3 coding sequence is TGCGCCAGCAGCTCGACACCTAGCACAGATACGCAGTATTTT. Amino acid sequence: CASSSTPSTDTQYF.

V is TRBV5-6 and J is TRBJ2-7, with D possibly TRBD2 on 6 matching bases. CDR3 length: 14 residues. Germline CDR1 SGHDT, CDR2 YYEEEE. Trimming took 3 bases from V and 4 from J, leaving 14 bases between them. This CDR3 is CASSWGVAGYEQYF. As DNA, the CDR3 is TGTGCCAGCAGCTGGGGGGTGGCGGGGTACGAGCAGTACTTC.

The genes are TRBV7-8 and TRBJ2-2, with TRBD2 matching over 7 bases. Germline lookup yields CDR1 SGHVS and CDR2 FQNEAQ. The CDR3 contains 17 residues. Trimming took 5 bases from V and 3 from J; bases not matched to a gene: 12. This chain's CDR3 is CASSLVPPSGYTGELFF. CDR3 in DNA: TGTGCCAGCAGCCTTGTCCCCCCTAGCGGCTACACCGGGGAGCTGTTTTTT.

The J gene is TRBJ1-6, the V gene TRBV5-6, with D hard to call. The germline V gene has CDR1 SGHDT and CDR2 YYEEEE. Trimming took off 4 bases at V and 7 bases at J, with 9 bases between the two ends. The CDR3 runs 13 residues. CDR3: CASSKNQNSPLHF. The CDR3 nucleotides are TGTGCCAGCAGCAAAAACCAGAATTCACCCCTCCACTTT.

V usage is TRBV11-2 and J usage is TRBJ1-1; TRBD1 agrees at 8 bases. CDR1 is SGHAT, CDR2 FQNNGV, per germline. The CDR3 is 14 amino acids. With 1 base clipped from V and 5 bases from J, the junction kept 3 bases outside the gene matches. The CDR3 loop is CASSLGTGYTEAFF. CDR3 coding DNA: TGTGCCAGCAGCTTAGGGACAGGGTATACTGAAGCTTTCTTT.

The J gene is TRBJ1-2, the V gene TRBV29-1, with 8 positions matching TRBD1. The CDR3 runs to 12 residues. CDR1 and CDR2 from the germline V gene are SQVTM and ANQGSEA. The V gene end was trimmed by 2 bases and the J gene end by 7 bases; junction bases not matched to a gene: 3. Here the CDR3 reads CSVEQGALGYTF. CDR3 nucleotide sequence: TGCAGCGTTGAACAGGGGGCTCTTGGCTACACCTTC.

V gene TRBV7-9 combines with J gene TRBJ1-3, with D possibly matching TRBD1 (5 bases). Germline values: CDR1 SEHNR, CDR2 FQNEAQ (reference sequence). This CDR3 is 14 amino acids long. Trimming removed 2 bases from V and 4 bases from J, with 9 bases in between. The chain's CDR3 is CASSLRGSGNTIYF. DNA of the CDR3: TGTGCCAGCAGCTTAAGGGGATCCGGAAACACCATATATTTT.

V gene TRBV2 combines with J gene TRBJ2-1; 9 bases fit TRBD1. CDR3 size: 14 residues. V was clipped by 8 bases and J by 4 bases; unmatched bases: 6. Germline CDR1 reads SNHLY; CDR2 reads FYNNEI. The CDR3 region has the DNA TGTGCCAGCGAGGGACAGGGCCCTTACAATGAGCAGTTCTTC. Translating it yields CASEGQGPYNEQFF.

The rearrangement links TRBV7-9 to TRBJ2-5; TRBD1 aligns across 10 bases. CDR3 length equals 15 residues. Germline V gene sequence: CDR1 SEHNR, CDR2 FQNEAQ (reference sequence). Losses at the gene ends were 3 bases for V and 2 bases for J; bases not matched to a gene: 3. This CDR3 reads CASSLTGGPQETQYF. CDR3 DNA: TGTGCCAGCAGCTTGACAGGGGGCCCACAAGAGACCCAGTACTTC. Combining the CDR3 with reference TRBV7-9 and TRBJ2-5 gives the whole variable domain DTGVSQNPRHKITKRGQNVTFRCDPISEHNRLYWYRQTLGQGPEFLTYFQNEAQLEKSRLLSDRFSAERPKGSFSTLEIQRTEQGDSAMYLCASSLTGGPQETQYFGPGTRLLVL.

The CDR3 DNA sequence: TGTGCCAGCAGCTTATTTATTGCACTAGACTACACCTTC. Its protein product is CASSLFIALDYTF. V and J are TRBV7-2 and TRBJ1-2; D gene uncertain. V was clipped by 2 bases and J by 10 bases, with 14 bases between them. Germline CDR1 and CDR2: SGHTA and FQGNSA. The CDR3 is 13 amino acids.

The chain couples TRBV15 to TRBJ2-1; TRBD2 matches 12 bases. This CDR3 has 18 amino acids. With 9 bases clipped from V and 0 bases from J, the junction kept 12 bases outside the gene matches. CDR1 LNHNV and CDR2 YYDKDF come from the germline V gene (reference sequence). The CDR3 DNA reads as TGTGCCACAGCGTCGGGACTAGCGGGTCAGAGCTCCTACAATGAGCAGTTCTTC. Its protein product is CATASGLAGQSSYNEQFF.